Listed below are T cell receptor beta chains from one sample, sequenced in a study of T cell responses to AZD1222 COVID-19 vaccine. Sequencing used immunoSEQ multiplex PCR; TCRdb keeps in-frame clones, though not all of them. The sample contains about 110,000 clones, approximately 90% of which appear only once. Specimen: peripheral blood, collected on day 0 of AZD1222 vaccination. The receptors originated from an adult in good health. The CDR3 runs from the conserved cysteine through the conserved F or W. The D gene is left open where the match is weak. Some rows have no size entry. The others give once, few or many, or a class for an expanded clone.

d_call	v_call	j_call	clone_size	cdr3_nt	cdr3_aa
TRBD1	TRBV5-4	TRBJ2-7	-	TGTGCCAGCAGTAAACCGGGACAGGGAACCTACGAGCAGTACTTC	CASSKPGQGTYEQYF
-	TRBV20-1	TRBJ2-7	-	TGCAGTGCTCATAGCTCCTACGAGCAGTACTTC	CSAHSSYEQYF
-	TRBV29-1	TRBJ2-1	-	TGCAGCGTTGAGGGGGCTGGAGGTAGCGTGGAGAGCAATGAGCAGTTCTTC	CSVEGAGGSVESNEQFF
-	TRBV11-2	TRBJ2-2	few	TGTGCCAGCAGCTTAGGTCCTACCGGGGAGCTGTTTTTT	CASSLGPTGELFF
-	TRBV18	TRBJ2-3	-	TGTGCCAGCTCACCACTGGCAGATACGCAGTATTTT	CASSPLADTQYF
TRBD1	TRBV19	TRBJ2-5	once	TGTGCCAGTAGTCCCGGGACAGGAGCCTCGTCACGGTACTTC	CASSPGTGASSRYF
TRBD2	TRBV6-1	TRBJ2-5	once	TGTGCCAGCAGTGCGGGACTAGCGGGGCCGGCTCGCAAGACCCAGTACTTC	CASSAGLAGPARKTQYF
-	TRBV20-1	TRBJ1-5	-	TGCAGTTTTAATCAGCCCCAGCATTTT	CSFNQPQHF
TRBD1	TRBV14	TRBJ1-2	-	TGTGCCAGCAGCCAAGCCCCAGGTTCCGGGACAGGGAGGCCCTTTGGCTATGGCTACACCTTC	CASSQAPGSGTGRPFGYGYTF
-	TRBV27	TRBJ1-6	-	TGTGCCAGCAGTTTTAATGGTTCACCCCTCCACTTT	CASSFNGSPLHF
-	TRBV10-2	TRBJ1-4	once	TGCGCCAGCAGCCATAGTGAGCCCGGAGATGAAAAACTGTTTTTT	CASSHSEPGDEKLFF
-	TRBV4-3	TRBJ2-2	few	TGCGCCAGCAGCCAAGAAGGGTTAGGTTCGGTCGGGGAGCTGTTTTTT	CASSQEGLGSVGELFF
-	TRBV4-2	TRBJ1-3	-	TGTGCCAGCAGCCAGGACGCGGTAGGCTCTGGAAACACCATATATTTT	CASSQDAVGSGNTIYF
-	TRBV5-4	TRBJ1-1	-	TGTGCCAGCAGCTTGGAGGGGTTCACTGAAGCTTTCTTT	CASSLEGFTEAFF
-	TRBV7-2	TRBJ2-3	-	TGTGCCAGCAGCTTAGTGGGTAGGAGTACAGATACGCAGTATTTT	CASSLVGRSTDTQYF
-	TRBV29-1	TRBJ1-4	-	TGCAGCGCCTTCGAGGGGGTCTCAACTAATGAAAAACTGTTTTTT	CSAFEGVSTNEKLFF
TRBD1	TRBV5-5	TRBJ2-1	once	TGTGCCAGCAGCTTAAGACAGGGGACGGGTGAGCAGTTCTTC	CASSLRQGTGEQFF